This T cell receptor beta chain was retrieved from a study of T cell responses to AZD1222 COVID-19 vaccine. The study's findings and limits: Repertoire sampling occurred only after the peak T cell response. The sample set comprised mostly white British donors with more females, and clonal diversity was possibly underestimated.

TCRdb keeps only in-frame clones here, not all; method: immunoSEQ multiplex PCR. Seen here are 90,000 to 150,000 clones, around 87% observed once, and the top ten hold 3.5% to 4.5%. On this clone itself: Its antigen is undetermined.

Per the germline V gene, CDR1 is MNHEY and CDR2 is SMNVEV (reference sequence). The CDR3 runs 13 residues. The V end was cut by 5 bases, the J end by 5 bases, with 13 bases between. The TCR was taken from an adult in good health. The chain carries TRBV27 and TRBJ2-7; D may be TRBD1 (6 bases). Sequencing used peripheral blood, obtained on day 0 of AZD1222 vaccination. The CDR3 coding sequence is TGTGCCAGCAGTAGGCAGGGGAGCGACGAGCAGTACTTC. Amino acids: CASSRQGSDEQYF.